Below are 11 T cell receptor beta chains sequenced from a single sample in a study of blood T cell repertoires in COVID-19. Sequencing used immunoSEQ multiplex PCR; TCRdb keeps in-frame clones, though not all of them. The sample yields some 260,000 clones, roughly 87% seen once. The sample comprised peripheral blood. These TCRs come from a woman in her twenties or thirties with acute or convalescent COVID-19.

The rearrangement joins TRBV19 to TRBJ2-1, with D unclear. V was shortened by 2 bases and J by 4 bases, with 3 bases between the two germline ends. From germline, CDR1 is LNHDA and CDR2 SQIVND (reference sequence). The CDR3 spans 12 residues. Here the CDR3 DNA reads TGTGCCAGTAGTATACGTTACAATGAGCAGTTCTTC. It encodes CASSIRYNEQFF.

This rearrangement joins TRBV7-2 to TRBJ2-7; D is ambiguous. V was shortened by 2 bases and J by 4 bases, with 15 bases between the two germline ends. Germline V gene data show CDR1 as SGHTA and CDR2 as FQGNSA. The CDR3 runs 15 residues. CDR3 protein: CASSLITILSYEQYF. The CDR3 DNA reads TGTGCCAGCAGCTTAATCACTATCCTCTCGTACGAGCAGTACTTC.

This chain connects TRBV7-3 to TRBJ2-1; TRBD2 is a possible D gene (5 bases). V was shortened by 4 bases and J by 2 bases, with 12 bases between the two germline ends. Germline CDR1 is SGHTA and CDR2 is FQGTGA. CDR3 size: 15 residues. CDR3 sequence reads: CASSSGRGAYNEQFF. The CDR3 nucleotides read TGTGCCAGCAGCTCTGGACGGGGAGCCTACAATGAGCAGTTCTTC.

The chain is built from TRBV6-2 or TRBV6-3 and TRBJ2-4; 8 bases fit TRBD1. After removal of 3 bases from V and 7 bases from J, the junction contained 5 bases not matched to a gene. The CDR3 totals 14 residues. CDR1 MNHEY and CDR2 SVGEGT come from the germline V gene. CDR3 loop: CASSYTGGTNIQYF. CDR3 sequence (DNA): TGTGCCAGCAGTTATACAGGGGGAACTAACATTCAGTACTTC.

The chain is built from TRBV2 and TRBJ2-7, with 9 bases that match TRBD1. V was clipped by 8 bases and J by 5 bases; unmatched bases: 10. CDR1 is SNHLY, CDR2 FYNNEI, per germline. The length of the CDR3 is 14 residues. The CDR3 sequence: CASHPGTGSDEQYF. The CDR3, as DNA: TGTGCCAGCCATCCCGGGACAGGGAGTGACGAGCAGTACTTC.

The chain has TRBV5-1 and TRBJ2-2; 11 positions match TRBD2. V dropped 0 bases and J dropped 5; count of bases not matched to a gene: 9. The CDR3 sequence is 18 residues long. The V gene's germline CDR1 is SGHRS and CDR2 YFSETQ. CDR3 residues: CASSLDGSSGRWTGELFF. The CDR3 bases are TGCGCCAGCAGCTTGGATGGTTCTAGCGGGAGGTGGACCGGGGAGCTGTTTTTT.

In DNA, the CDR3 is TGCGCCAGCAGCCAAGATTGGCAGGGGGCGAGTGGCTACACCTTC. It is translated as CASSQDWQGASGYTF. The rearrangement links TRBV4-3 to TRBJ1-2; 8 bases agree with TRBD1. In germline, CDR1 is LGHNA, CDR2 YSLEER. The trim removed 0 bases at V and 7 bases at J, leaving 7 bases unmatched. The CDR3 sequence is 15 residues long.

The sample holds one count of this clone. V gene TRBV5-1 combines with J gene TRBJ2-7; possibly TRBD1 for D (6 bases). This CDR3 region has 15 residues. The V end lost 0 bases, the J end lost 0 bases, and 10 bases lay between the germline ends. The V gene's germline CDR1 is SGHRS and CDR2 YFSETQ. CDR3 protein: CASSLGQGPSYEQYF. The DNA of the CDR3 is TGCGCCAGCAGCTTGGGGCAGGGGCCCTCCTACGAGCAGTACTTC.

The CDR3 reads CASSFLPRESYNEQFF. Here the CDR3 DNA reads TGTGCCAGCAGTTTCCTTCCCAGGGAATCCTACAATGAGCAGTTCTTC. This rearrangement joins TRBV27 to TRBJ2-1; D is perhaps TRBD1 (5 bases). V was cut by 3 bases and J by 1 base, with 13 bases left in between. CDR3 length: 16 amino acids. Looked up from germline, CDR1 is MNHEY and CDR2 is SMNVEV (reference sequence).

This clone came up a few times. The genes are TRBV9 and TRBJ1-2; D possibly corresponds to TRBD1 (6 bases). Germline CDR1 reads SGDLS; CDR2 reads YYNGEE. The CDR3 length is 14 residues. V was trimmed by 4 bases and J by 4 bases, leaving 14 bases between them. CDR3 protein: CASSHDRTLYGYTF. CDR3 nucleotide sequence: TGTGCCAGCAGCCATGACAGGACTCTCTATGGCTACACCTTC.

The V and J genes are TRBV7-6 and TRBJ2-1; D might be TRBD2 (5 bases). The CDR3 length is 13 residues. V dropped 5 bases and J dropped 14 bases, with 19 bases sitting between them. The germline V gene has CDR1 SGHVS and CDR2 FNYEAQ. The CDR3 reads CASSLVRETRKFF. CDR3 nucleotide sequence: TGTGCCAGCAGCCTAGTGAGGGAGACGAGGAAGTTCTTC.